These 25 T cell receptor beta chains were sequenced from one sample in a study of cytomegalovirus exposure and HLA in healthy donors. Assay used: immunoSEQ multiplex PCR; TCRdb lists only in-frame clones, some missing. The table shows 100,000 or so clones, with 70% to 90% occurring only once. The sequenced sample consisted of PBMCs. These receptors came from a woman aged 18-35 years in good health and CMV-seropositive.

The chain is built from TRBV5-4 and TRBJ1-2, with no clear D. This CDR3 is built from 16 residues. Trimming cost V 0 bases and J 6 bases, with 18 bases left between them. The germline CDR1 and CDR2 sequences are SGHNT and YYREEE (reference sequence). The CDR3 bases are TGTGCCAGCAGCTTGGCGGGGATGGGGATGTCACATGGCTACACCTTC. Translating it yields CASSLAGMGMSHGYTF.

The chain links TRBV27 to TRBJ2-1; D gene uncertain. This CDR3 spans 14 amino acids. Germline CDR1 MNHEY, CDR2 SMNVEV (reference sequence). V lost 3 bases, J lost 3 bases, and 9 bases lay in between. CDR3 DNA: TGTGCCAGCAGTTTCGACAATTACTACAATGAGCAGTTCTTC. Protein product: CASSFDNYYNEQFF.

This CDR3 reads CAWTEGETQYF. For the CDR3, the DNA is TGTGCCTGGACGGAGGGCGAGACCCAGTACTTC. This rearrangement joins TRBV30 to TRBJ2-5; D is possibly TRBD2 (6 bases). This CDR3 has 11 residues. Germline CDR1 reads GTSNPN; CDR2 reads SVGIG (reference sequence). Trimming took 4 bases from V and 5 from J, leaving 8 bases between them.

This sequence joins TRBV28 and TRBJ2-2, with TRBD1 matching over 9 bases. The CDR3 is 15 amino acids. Losses at the gene ends were 8 bases for V and 5 bases for J; bases not matched to a gene: 9. CDR1 and CDR2 (germline): MDHEN, SYDVKM. The CDR3 is CASRGTGLGTGELFF. CDR3 coding DNA: TGTGCCAGCCGAGGGACAGGGTTGGGGACCGGGGAGCTGTTTTTT.

The chain employs TRBV10-3 and TRBJ1-2; 7 nucleotides line up with TRBD1. The CDR3 spans 14 residues. V shed 6 bases and J 3 bases; nucleotides not matched to a gene: 7. CDR1 and CDR2 from the germline V gene are ENHRY and SYGVKD. The CDR3 protein is CAIRQGLTYYGYTF. Here the CDR3 DNA reads TGTGCCATCAGACAGGGGCTAACGTACTATGGCTACACCTTC.

The chain recombines TRBV12-5 with TRBJ2-5; 8 bases agree with TRBD2. The CDR3 has 14 residues. V gave up 1 base and J gave up 5 bases; unmatched junction bases: 3. Germline V gene lookup returns CDR1 LGHNT and CDR2 FRNRAP. The CDR3, as DNA: TGTGCTAGTGGTTTGGCGGGGGGGCCGGAGACCCAGTACTTC. This translates into CASGLAGGPETQYF.

V is TRBV9 and J is TRBJ2-6; possibly TRBD1 for D (6 bases). Looked up from germline, CDR1 is SGDLS and CDR2 is YYNGEE. V was shortened by 1 base and J by 3 bases, with 8 bases between the two germline ends. This CDR3 is built from 15 residues. CDR3 nucleotides: TGTGCCAGCAGCGTAAGCAGGGGTGGGGCCAACGTCCTGACTTTC. This codes for CASSVSRGGANVLTF.

This sequence joins TRBV5-1 and TRBJ1-1; perhaps TRBD1 as D (6 bases). V dropped 4 bases and J dropped 0 bases, with 13 bases sitting between them. The CDR3 extends over 15 amino acids. The V gene's germline CDR1 is SGHRS and CDR2 YFSETQ. The CDR3 DNA reads TGCGCCAGCAGCCTGGGCCCAGGGGTGAACACTGAAGCTTTCTTT. Amino acids: CASSLGPGVNTEAFF.

This clone was picked up a small number of times. The chain combines TRBV19 with TRBJ1-2, with TRBD1 as a possible D gene (5 bases). V gave up 5 bases and J gave up 8 bases, with 18 bases separating them. From germline, CDR1 is LNHDA and CDR2 SQIVND (reference sequence). This CDR3 region has 14 residues. CDR3 nucleotides: TGTGCCAGTAGTCCCCAGGGCCCGGGGAGGGGCTACACCTTC. Protein product: CASSPQGPGRGYTF.

This chain uses TRBV18 with TRBJ2-2; D is undetermined. The germline V gene has CDR1 KGHSH and CDR2 LQKENI. This CDR3 comprises 12 residues. V gave up 2 bases and J gave up 6 bases, with 4 bases separating them. The CDR3 bases are TGTGCCAGCTCACCAGGGCCCGGGGAGCTGTTTTTT. It yields the protein CASSPGPGELFF. The whole variable domain, filled in from reference TRBV18 and TRBJ2-2, reads NAGVMQNPRHLVRRRGQEARLRCSPMKGHSHVYWYRQLPEEGLKFMVYLQKENIIDESGMPKERFSAEFPKEGPSILRIQQVVRGDSAAYFCASSPGPGELFFGEGSRLTVL.

V gene TRBV7-9 combines with J gene TRBJ1-1; 7 bases are a match to TRBD1. The trim removed 5 bases at V and 2 bases at J, leaving 8 bases unmatched. The germline CDR1 and CDR2 sequences are SEHNR and FQNEAQ (reference sequence). This CDR3 is 15 amino acids long. CDR3 sequence (DNA): TGTGCCAGCAGCCCCCCGGGACAGCTCAACACTGAAGCTTTCTTT. Encoded protein: CASSPPGQLNTEAFF.

This clone came up once. The genes are TRBV27 and TRBJ2-2; 7 nucleotides line up with TRBD1. The length of the CDR3 is 14 residues. Germline lookup yields CDR1 MNHEY and CDR2 SMNVEV (reference sequence). V was clipped by 6 bases and J by 9 bases; unmatched bases: 10. The CDR3 is CASRDATGLRELFF. The CDR3 nucleotides are TGTGCCAGCAGGGACGCGACAGGGTTGAGGGAGCTGTTTTTT.

The chain uses TRBV4-1 and TRBJ2-1, with a tentative D call TRBD2 (6 bases). The germline V and J ends were trimmed by 1 base and 4 bases, with 14 bases remaining between them. Germline V gene sequence: CDR1 MGHRA, CDR2 YSYEKL. The CDR3 is 16 residues long. This chain's CDR3 is CASSQVRTGGYNEQFF. CDR3 bases: TGCGCCAGCAGCCAAGTCCGGACTGGAGGGTACAATGAGCAGTTCTTC.

The chain uses TRBV19 and TRBJ2-6; D gene uncertain. Germline values: CDR1 LNHDA, CDR2 SQIVND (reference sequence). The CDR3 totals 15 residues. Trimming pared 7 bases from V and 1 base from J, leaving 11 bases between. CDR3 nucleotides: TGTGCCAGTAAGAGGCCCGGTTCTGGGGCCAACGTCCTGACTTTC. Amino acid sequence: CASKRPGSGANVLTF.

The rearrangement links TRBV11-2 to TRBJ1-4, with D tentatively TRBD1 (5 bases). This CDR3 has 15 residues. V shed 5 bases and J shed 0 bases, with 10 bases lying between them. Per the germline V gene, CDR1 is SGHAT and CDR2 is FQNNGV. The CDR3 nucleotides are TGTGCCAGCAGCACCCAGGGTTCAACTAATGAAAAACTGTTTTTT. This encodes CASSTQGSTNEKLFF.

The chain carries TRBV5-1 and TRBJ2-7, with 8 bases that match TRBD1. This CDR3 is built from 13 residues. The V gene's germline CDR1 is SGHRS and CDR2 YFSETQ. Trimming cost V 5 bases and J 2 bases; bases outside gene matches: 3. CDR3 sequence reads: CASRLDRAYEQYF. Written as DNA, the CDR3 is TGCGCCAGCAGGCTGGACAGGGCCTACGAGCAGTACTTC.

The chain combines TRBV28 with TRBJ1-3, with no clear D. The length of the CDR3 is 16 residues. The germline V gene has CDR1 MDHEN and CDR2 SYDVKM. Trimming left V 5 bases short and J 3 bases short, with 17 bases between. The CDR3 sequence: CASSPGGEMFGNTIYF. In nucleotides, the CDR3 is TGTGCCAGCAGTCCCGGAGGAGAGATGTTTGGAAACACCATATATTTT.

The rearrangement uses TRBV29-1 and TRBJ2-5, with D possibly being TRBD2 (5 bases). The CDR3 extends over 10 amino acids. Germline values: CDR1 SQVTM, CDR2 ANQGSEA. V was shortened by 4 bases and J by 5 bases, with 5 bases between the two germline ends. The CDR3 DNA is TGCAGCGTTGGGGAGGAGACCCAGTACTTC. It specifies CSVGEETQYF.

This chain uses TRBV19 with TRBJ1-1; D gene uncertain. Looked up from germline, CDR1 is LNHDA and CDR2 is SQIVND (reference sequence). The ends were cut back, 8 bases at V and 6 bases at J, with 16 bases in the middle. The CDR3 length is 13 residues. The CDR3 DNA sequence: TGTGCCAGTGAAGAGCTAGGGAGTGCTGAAGCTTTCTTT. Translation gives CASEELGSAEAFF.

The chain employs TRBV6-6 and TRBJ2-7; possibly TRBD1 for D (6 bases). Trimming left V 3 bases short and J 2 bases short, with 14 bases between. Germline CDR1 and CDR2: MNHNY and SVGAGI (reference sequence). The CDR3 has 15 residues. The CDR3 is CASSYSGDKAYEQYF. The CDR3, as DNA: TGTGCCAGCAGTTATTCTGGGGACAAGGCCTACGAGCAGTACTTC.

The V gene is TRBV7-9, the J gene TRBJ2-7; 11 nucleotides align to TRBD2. Germline V CDR1 and CDR2: SEHNR, FQNEAQ (reference sequence). This CDR3 has 18 residues. V lost 10 bases and J lost 0; bases outside the gene matches: 17. CDR3: CATTRDGLAGGSSYEQYF. In nucleotides, the CDR3 is TGTGCCACGACCCGGGACGGGCTAGCGGGAGGCTCCTCCTACGAGCAGTACTTC.

This clone was found once. The chain employs TRBV19 and TRBJ2-7; D is perhaps TRBD1 (6 bases). Germline values: CDR1 LNHDA, CDR2 SQIVND (reference sequence). V lost 3 bases and J lost 3, with 12 bases in between. This CDR3 is built from 14 residues. The CDR3 region has the DNA TGTGCCAGTAGTATTGGTGCAGGGGACTACGAGCAGTACTTC. It translates to CASSIGAGDYEQYF.

The rearrangement uses TRBV6-1 and TRBJ2-1, with TRBD1 matching over 11 bases. J was trimmed by 9 bases and V by 6 bases; bases with no gene match: 7. Per the germline V gene, CDR1 is MNHNS and CDR2 is SASEGT. The CDR3 contains 14 residues. The CDR3 region has the DNA TGTGCCAGCAGCTCAGGACAGGGGGCCGGTGAGCAGTTCTTC. Its translation is CASSSGQGAGEQFF.

The rearrangement uses TRBV6-6 and TRBJ2-7; 8 nucleotides line up with TRBD1. In germline, CDR1 is MNHNY, CDR2 SVGAGI (reference sequence). V dropped 6 bases and J dropped 0; count of bases not matched to a gene: 7. The CDR3 length is 15 residues. CDR3 loop: CASSRGTGASYEQYF. Here the CDR3 DNA reads TGTGCCAGCAGCCGCGGGACAGGCGCCTCCTACGAGCAGTACTTC.

The chain carries TRBV2 and TRBJ1-1, with D possibly matching TRBD1 (6 bases). Germline CDR1 and CDR2: SNHLY and FYNNEI. This CDR3 region has 14 residues. V lost 6 bases, J lost 6 bases, and 17 bases lay in between. The CDR3 DNA reads TGTGCCAGCAGACCCCAGGGGCCCAGCCCTGAAGCTTTCTTT. It encodes CASRPQGPSPEAFF.